This T cell receptor beta chain is drawn from a study of T cell responses to AZD1222 COVID-19 vaccine. Per the germline V gene, CDR1 is SGHNT and CDR2 is YENEEA. The CDR3 spans 14 residues. V lost 0 bases, J lost 2 bases, and 4 bases lay in between. General study points: Seropositive AZD1222 recipients at baseline numbered only five or six. Nearly half of the spike-specific TCRs reportedly recognize variant regions that carry no mutations. Spike-specific TCR breadth and depth grew following two AZD1222 doses.

TCRdb keeps only in-frame clones here, not all; method: immunoSEQ multiplex PCR. The sample lists around 170,000 clones, roughly 90% occurring once. In regard to this clone: Antigen: not known.

The specimen comprised peripheral blood, sampled on day 0 of AZD1222 vaccination. The receptor's source is an adult in good health. This chain connects TRBV11-3 to TRBJ2-2; D is unresolved. CDR3: CASSLELNTGELFF. CDR3 DNA: TGTGCCAGCAGCTTAGAACTAAACACCGGGGAGCTGTTTTTT.